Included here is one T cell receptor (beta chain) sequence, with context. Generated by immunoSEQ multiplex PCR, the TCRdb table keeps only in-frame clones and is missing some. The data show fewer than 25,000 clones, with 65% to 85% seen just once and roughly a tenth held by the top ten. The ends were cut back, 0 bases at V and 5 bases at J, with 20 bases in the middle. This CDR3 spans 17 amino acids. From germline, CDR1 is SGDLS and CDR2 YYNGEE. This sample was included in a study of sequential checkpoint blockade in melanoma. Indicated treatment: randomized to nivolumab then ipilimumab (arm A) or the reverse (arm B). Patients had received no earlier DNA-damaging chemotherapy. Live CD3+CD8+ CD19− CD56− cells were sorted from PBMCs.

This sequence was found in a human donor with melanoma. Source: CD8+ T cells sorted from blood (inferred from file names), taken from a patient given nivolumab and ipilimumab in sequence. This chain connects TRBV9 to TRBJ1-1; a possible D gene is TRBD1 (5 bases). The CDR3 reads CASSVAGAEEGPTEAFF. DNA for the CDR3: TGTGCCAGCAGCGTAGCCGGGGCGGAGGAGGGGCCGACTGAAGCTTTCTTT.